The clone carrying this T cell receptor (beta chain) was detected ten times or more. The data are from a study of Graves' ophthalmopathy and Graves' hyperthyroidism. Study at large: Untreated patients at initial diagnosis provided peripheral blood.

Trimming left V 4 bases short and J 0 bases short, with 4 bases between. This CDR3 spans 13 amino acids. Additional autoimmune diseases, uncontrolled infections, pregnancy or lactation disqualified patients. PBMCs were obtained from 10 ml of fresh peripheral blood. From RNA, the CDR3 regions of TCR beta chains were amplified and sequenced. Scientists carried out first-round RT-PCR using HTBI primers and then a second-round multiplex PCR. TCRdb fed the multiplex PCR reads into MiXCR, producing one record per CDR3 protein. The sample has around 470,000 distinct CDR3 sequences, roughly an eighth seen once; the top ten hold 9.8%.

The chain links TRBV12-3 or TRBV12-4 to TRBJ1-5; unclear D gene. Sequencing was performed on blood. This clonotype originated in a woman between 25 and 40 years old with Graves' ophthalmopathy. The CDR3 region has the DNA TGTGCCAGCAGTTACACTAGCAATCAGCCCCAGCATTTT. Translation: CASSYTSNQPQHF.